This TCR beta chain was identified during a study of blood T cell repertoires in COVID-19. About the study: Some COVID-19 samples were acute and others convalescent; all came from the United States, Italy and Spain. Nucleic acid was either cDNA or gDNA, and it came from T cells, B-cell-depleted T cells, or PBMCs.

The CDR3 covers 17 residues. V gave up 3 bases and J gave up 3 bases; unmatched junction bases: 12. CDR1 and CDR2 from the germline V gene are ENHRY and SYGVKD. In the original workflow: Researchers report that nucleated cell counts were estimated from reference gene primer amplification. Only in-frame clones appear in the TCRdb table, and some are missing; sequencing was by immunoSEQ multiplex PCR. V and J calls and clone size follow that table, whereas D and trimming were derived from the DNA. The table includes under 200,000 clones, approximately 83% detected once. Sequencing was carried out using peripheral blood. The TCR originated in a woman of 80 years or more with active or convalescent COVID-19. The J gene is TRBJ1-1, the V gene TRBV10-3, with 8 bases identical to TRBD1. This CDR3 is CAISDPTGEGVYTEAFF. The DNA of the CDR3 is TGTGCCATCAGTGACCCGACAGGGGAGGGCGTATACACTGAAGCTTTCTTT.